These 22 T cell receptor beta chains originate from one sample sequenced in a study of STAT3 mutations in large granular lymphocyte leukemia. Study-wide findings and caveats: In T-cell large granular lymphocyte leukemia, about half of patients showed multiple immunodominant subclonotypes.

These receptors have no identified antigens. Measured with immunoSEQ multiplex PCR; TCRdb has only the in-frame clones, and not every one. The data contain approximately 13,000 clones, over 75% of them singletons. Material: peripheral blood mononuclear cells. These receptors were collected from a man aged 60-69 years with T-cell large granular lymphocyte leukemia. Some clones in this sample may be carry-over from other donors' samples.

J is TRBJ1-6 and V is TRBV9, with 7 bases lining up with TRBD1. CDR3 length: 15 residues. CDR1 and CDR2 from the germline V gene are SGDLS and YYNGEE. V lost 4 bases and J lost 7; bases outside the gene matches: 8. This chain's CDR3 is CASSPRRGQNSPLHF. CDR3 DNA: TGTGCCAGCAGCCCGCGGAGGGGGCAGAATTCACCCCTCCACTTT.

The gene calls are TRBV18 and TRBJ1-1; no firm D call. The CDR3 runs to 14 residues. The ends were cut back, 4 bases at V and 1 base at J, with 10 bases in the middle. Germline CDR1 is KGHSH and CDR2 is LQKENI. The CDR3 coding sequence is TGTGCCAGCTCACTTGACCCTGCGAACACTGAAGCTTTCTTT. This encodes CASSLDPANTEAFF.

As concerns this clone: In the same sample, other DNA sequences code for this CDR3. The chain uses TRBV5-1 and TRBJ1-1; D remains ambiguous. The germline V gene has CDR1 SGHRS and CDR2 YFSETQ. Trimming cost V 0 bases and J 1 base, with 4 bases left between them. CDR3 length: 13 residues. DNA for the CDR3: TGCGCCAGCAGCTTGGCCGGGAACACTGAAGCTTTCTTT. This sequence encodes CASSLAGNTEAFF.

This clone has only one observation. The CDR3 region is CASRTDSNSPLHF. The CDR3 DNA reads TGTGCCAGCAGGACGGACAGTAATTCACCCCTCCACTTT. The J gene is TRBJ1-6, the V gene TRBV2; a possible D gene is TRBD1 (6 bases). With 6 bases removed from V and 6 bases from J, the gap between germline ends came to 9 bases. The CDR3 runs 13 residues. Looked up from germline, CDR1 is SNHLY and CDR2 is FYNNEI.

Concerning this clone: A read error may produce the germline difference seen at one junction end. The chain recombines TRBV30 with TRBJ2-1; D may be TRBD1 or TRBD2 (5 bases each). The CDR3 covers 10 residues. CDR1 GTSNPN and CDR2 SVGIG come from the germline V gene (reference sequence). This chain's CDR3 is CASVRDRRLF. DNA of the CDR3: TGTGCCTCCGTTAGGGACCGCCGCCTCTTC.

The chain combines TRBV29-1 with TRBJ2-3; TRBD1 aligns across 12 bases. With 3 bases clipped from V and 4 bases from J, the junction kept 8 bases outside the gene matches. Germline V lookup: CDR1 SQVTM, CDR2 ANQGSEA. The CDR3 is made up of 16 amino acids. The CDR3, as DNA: TGCAGCGTTGAGTTTTATGGGACAGGGGGCGCAGATACGCAGTATTTT. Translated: CSVEFYGTGGADTQYF.

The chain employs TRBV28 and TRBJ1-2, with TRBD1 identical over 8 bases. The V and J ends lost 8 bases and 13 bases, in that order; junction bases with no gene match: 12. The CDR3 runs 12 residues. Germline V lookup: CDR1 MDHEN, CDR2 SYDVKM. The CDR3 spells CASATSGGGGTF. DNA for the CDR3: TGTGCCAGCGCCACCTCAGGGGGCGGGGGCACCTTC.

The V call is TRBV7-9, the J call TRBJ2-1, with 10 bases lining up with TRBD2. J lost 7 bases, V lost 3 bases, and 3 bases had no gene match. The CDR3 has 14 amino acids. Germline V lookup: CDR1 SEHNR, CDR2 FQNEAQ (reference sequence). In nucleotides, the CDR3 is TGTGCCAGCAGCTTCGGGACTAGCGATAATGAGCAGTTCTTC. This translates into CASSFGTSDNEQFF. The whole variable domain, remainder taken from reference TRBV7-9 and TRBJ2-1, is DTGVSQNPRHKITKRGQNVTFRCDPISEHNRLYWYRQTLGQGPEFLTYFQNEAQLEKSRLLSDRFSAERPKGSFSTLEIQRTEQGDSAMYLCASSFGTSDNEQFFGPGTRLTVL.

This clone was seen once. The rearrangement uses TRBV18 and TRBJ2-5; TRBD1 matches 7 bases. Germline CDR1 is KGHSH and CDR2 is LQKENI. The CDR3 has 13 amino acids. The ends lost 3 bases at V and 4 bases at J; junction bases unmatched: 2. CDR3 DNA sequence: TGTGCCAGCTCACCCGGGACAGCAGAGACCCAGTACTTC. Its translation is CASSPGTAETQYF.

CDR3: CAPTERTGGISSNQPQHF. The CDR3 DNA follows: TGTGCCCCCACGGAGAGAACAGGGGGAATATCTAGCAATCAGCCCCAGCATTTT. This chain connects TRBV9 to TRBJ1-5, with 8 bases lining up with TRBD1. The CDR3 is 18 amino acids. Trimming at V came to 10 bases and at J to 0 bases, leaving 18 bases not matched to a gene. Germline lookup yields CDR1 SGDLS and CDR2 YYNGEE. Together with reference TRBV9 and TRBJ1-5, the CDR3 gives the full variable domain: DSGVTQTPKHLITATGQRVTLRCSPRSGDLSVYWYQQSLDQGLQFLIQYYNGEERAKGNILERFSAQQFPDLHSELNLSSLELGDSALYFCAPTERTGGISSNQPQHFGDGTRLSIL.

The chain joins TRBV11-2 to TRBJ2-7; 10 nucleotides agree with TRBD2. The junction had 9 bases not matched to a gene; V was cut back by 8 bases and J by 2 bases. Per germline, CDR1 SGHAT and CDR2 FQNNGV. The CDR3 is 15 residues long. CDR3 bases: TGTGCCAGCGGAGCCTTAGCGGGAGGCCCCTACGAGCAGTACTTC. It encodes CASGALAGGPYEQYF.

The CDR3 DNA reads as TGTGCCAGCAGCGTCGGACAGGGGGGCAATCAGCCCCAGCATTTT. Protein product: CASSVGQGGNQPQHF. The V and J genes are TRBV6-1 and TRBJ1-5; 10 bases align to TRBD1. Germline loops: CDR1 MNHNS, CDR2 SASEGT. The J segment lost 2 bases and the V segment lost 6 bases, leaving 4 bases of the junction unmatched. The CDR3 contains 15 residues.

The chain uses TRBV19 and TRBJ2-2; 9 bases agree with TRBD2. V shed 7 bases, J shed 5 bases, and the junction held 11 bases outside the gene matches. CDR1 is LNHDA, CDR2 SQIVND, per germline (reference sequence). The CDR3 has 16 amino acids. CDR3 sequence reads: CASTLFSGSNTGELFF. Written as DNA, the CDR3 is TGTGCCAGTACCCTTTTTAGCGGGAGTAATACCGGGGAGCTGTTTTTT.

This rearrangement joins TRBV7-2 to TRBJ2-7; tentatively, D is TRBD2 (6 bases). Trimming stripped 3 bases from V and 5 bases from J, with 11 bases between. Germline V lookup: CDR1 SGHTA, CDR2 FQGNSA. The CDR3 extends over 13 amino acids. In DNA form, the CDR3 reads TGTGCCAGCAGCTTCAGCCGCGGGGACGAGCAGTACTTC. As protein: CASSFSRGDEQYF. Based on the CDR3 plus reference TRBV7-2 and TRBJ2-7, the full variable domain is GAGVSQSPSNKVTEKGKDVELRCDPISGHTALYWYRQSLGQGLEFLIYFQGNSAPDKSGLPSDRFSAERTGGSVSTLTIQRTQQEDSAVYLCASSFSRGDEQYFGPGTRLTVT.

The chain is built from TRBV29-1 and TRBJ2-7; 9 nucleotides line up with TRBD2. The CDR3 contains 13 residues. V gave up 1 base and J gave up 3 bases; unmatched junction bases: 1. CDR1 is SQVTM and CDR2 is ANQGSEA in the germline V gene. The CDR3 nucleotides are TGCAGCGTTGAAGGTAGCGGGAGCTACGAGCAGTACTTC. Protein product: CSVEGSGSYEQYF.

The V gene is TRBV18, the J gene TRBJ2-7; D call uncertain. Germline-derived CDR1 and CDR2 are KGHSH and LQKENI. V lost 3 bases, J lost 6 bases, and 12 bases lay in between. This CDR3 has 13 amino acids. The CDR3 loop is CASSPEVVGEQYF. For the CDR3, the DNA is TGTGCCAGCTCACCTGAGGTCGTAGGCGAGCAGTACTTC.

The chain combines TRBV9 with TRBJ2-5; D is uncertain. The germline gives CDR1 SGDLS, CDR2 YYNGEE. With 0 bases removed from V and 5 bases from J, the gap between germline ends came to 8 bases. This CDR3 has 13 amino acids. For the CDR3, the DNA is TGTGCCAGCAGCGTAGAGGGTTTGGAGACCCAGTACTTC. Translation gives CASSVEGLETQYF. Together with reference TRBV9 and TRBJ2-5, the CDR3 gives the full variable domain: DSGVTQTPKHLITATGQRVTLRCSPRSGDLSVYWYQQSLDQGLQFLIQYYNGEERAKGNILERFSAQQFPDLHSELNLSSLELGDSALYFCASSVEGLETQYFGPGTRLLVL.

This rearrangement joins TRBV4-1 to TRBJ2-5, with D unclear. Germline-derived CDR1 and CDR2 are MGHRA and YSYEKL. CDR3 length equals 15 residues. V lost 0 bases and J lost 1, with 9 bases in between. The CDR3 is CASSQDLGFQETQYF. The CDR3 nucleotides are TGCGCCAGCAGCCAAGATCTGGGCTTCCAAGAGACCCAGTACTTC.

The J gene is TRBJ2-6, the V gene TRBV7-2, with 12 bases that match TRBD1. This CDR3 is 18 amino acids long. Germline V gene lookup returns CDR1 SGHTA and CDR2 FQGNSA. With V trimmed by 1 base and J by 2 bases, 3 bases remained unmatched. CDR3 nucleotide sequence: TGTGCCAGCAGCTTAGTGGGACAGGGGGCTCCTGGGGCCAACGTCCTGACTTTC. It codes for CASSLVGQGAPGANVLTF.

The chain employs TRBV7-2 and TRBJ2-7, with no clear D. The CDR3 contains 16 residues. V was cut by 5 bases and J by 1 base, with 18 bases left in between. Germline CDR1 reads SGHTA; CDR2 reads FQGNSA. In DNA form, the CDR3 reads TGTGCCAGCAGCCCCATGGGTCGGGTGGCGTCCTACGAGCAGTACTTC. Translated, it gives CASSPMGRVASYEQYF.

As DNA, the CDR3 is TGTGCCAGCAGCGTAACCGGGACTAGCTACGAGACCCAGTACTTC. Its protein product is CASSVTGTSYETQYF. J is TRBJ2-5 and V is TRBV11-1, with TRBD2 identical over 9 bases. The V gene's germline CDR1 is SGHAT and CDR2 FQDESV (reference sequence). This CDR3 contains 15 residues. V lost 5 bases to trimming and J lost 5 bases; unmatched junction nucleotides: 9. The whole variable domain, filled in from reference TRBV11-1 and TRBJ2-5, reads EAEVAQSPRYKITEKSQAVAFWCDPISGHATLYWYRQILGQGPELLVQFQDESVVDDSQLPKDRFSAERLKGVDSTLKIQPAELGDSAMYLCASSVTGTSYETQYFGPGTRLLVL.

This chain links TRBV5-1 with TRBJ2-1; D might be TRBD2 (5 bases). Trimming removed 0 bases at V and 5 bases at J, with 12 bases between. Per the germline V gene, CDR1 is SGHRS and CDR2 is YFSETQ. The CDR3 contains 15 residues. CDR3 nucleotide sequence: TGCGCCAGCAGCTTGGGTGGGAGTAGGAACAATGAGCAGTTCTTC. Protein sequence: CASSLGGSRNNEQFF. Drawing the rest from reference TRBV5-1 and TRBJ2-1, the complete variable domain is KAGVTQTPRYLIKTRGQQVTLSCSPISGHRSVSWYQQTPGQGLQFLFEYFSETQRNKGNFPGRFSGRQFSNSRSEMNVSTLELGDSALYLCASSLGGSRNNEQFFGPGTRLTVL.